A single sample gave rise to the 29 T cell receptor beta chains below, sequenced in a study of control samples from healthy donors and cancer patients. Libraries were prepared by immunoSEQ multiplex PCR; TCRdb keeps only in-frame clonotypes and omits some of them. The sample holds around 200,000 clones, about 93% seen once. Sequencing input: blood. These receptors originate from a man between 18 and 35 years old in good health.

The chain joins TRBV25-1 to TRBJ1-5; TRBD1 is a possible D gene (6 bases). The CDR3 spans 16 residues. The germline V gene has CDR1 MGHDK and CDR2 SYGVNS. V was cut by 1 base and J by 5 bases, with 15 bases left in between. The CDR3 bases are TGTGCCAGCAGTGAATTTCCAGGACAGAGTTATCAGCCCCAGCATTTT. This codes for CASSEFPGQSYQPQHF. The whole variable domain, filled in from reference TRBV25-1 and TRBJ1-5, reads EADIYQTPRYLVIGTGKKITLECSQTMGHDKMYWYQQDPGMELHLIHYSYGVNSTEKGDLSSESTVSRIRTEHFPLTLESARPSHTSQYLCASSEFPGQSYQPQHFGDGTRLSIL.

In the case of this clone: Other DNA sequences in the sample encode the same CDR3. The CDR3 protein is CASSLAGSYEQYF. Written as DNA, the CDR3 is TGCGCCAGCAGCTTGGCAGGTTCCTACGAGCAGTACTTC. This sequence joins TRBV5-1 and TRBJ2-7; no definite D call. The CDR3 has 13 amino acids. V lost 0 bases to trimming and J lost 1 base, with 5 bases between them. Germline V gives CDR1 SGHRS, CDR2 YFSETQ.

The CDR3 loop is CASSEGPGMNTEAFF. In DNA form, the CDR3 reads TGTGCCAGCAGTGAAGGTCCGGGTATGAACACTGAAGCTTTCTTT. The rearrangement links TRBV6-1 to TRBJ1-1; no definite D call. CDR3 size: 15 residues. Germline lookup yields CDR1 MNHNS and CDR2 SASEGT. V was pared by 1 base and J by 0 bases, with 9 bases between.

The genes are TRBV3-1 (or the pseudogene TRBV3-2) and TRBJ1-4; 7 bases map to TRBD1. Germline CDR1 is LGHDT and CDR2 is YNNKEL (reference sequence). V lost 5 bases, J lost 6 bases, and 6 bases stayed unmatched. CDR3 length: 14 amino acids. The CDR3 DNA sequence: TGTGCCAGCAGCTACAGGGGTTCAGATGAAAAACTGTTTTTT. It encodes CASSYRGSDEKLFF.

In nucleotides, the CDR3 is TGTGCCAGCAGCGTAGCCGGGGGCGCAAAGGGCTACACCTTC. Translating gives CASSVAGGAKGYTF. The rearrangement uses TRBV9 and TRBJ1-2; weak D call: TRBD1 (6 bases). With 0 bases removed from V and 8 bases from J, the gap between germline ends came to 14 bases. The germline CDR1 and CDR2 sequences are SGDLS and YYNGEE. The CDR3 runs to 14 residues.

The chain carries TRBV6-5 and TRBJ1-3, with 9 positions matching TRBD1. V lost 5 bases to trimming and J lost 7 bases; unmatched junction nucleotides: 3. Germline CDR1 is MNHEY and CDR2 is SVGAGI. The CDR3 has 13 amino acids. The CDR3 spells CASSQDRGNTIYF. The CDR3 nucleotides are TGTGCCAGCAGTCAGGACAGGGGTAACACCATATATTTT.

The chain has TRBV5-1 and TRBJ2-5; 9 bases are a match to TRBD2. Germline V CDR1 and CDR2: SGHRS, YFSETQ. The CDR3 covers 15 residues. Losses at the gene ends were 0 bases for V and 5 bases for J; bases not matched to a gene: 5. As DNA, the CDR3 is TGCGCCAGCAGCTTGGAGGTAGCGGGGGTGGAGACCCAGTACTTC. Amino acid sequence: CASSLEVAGVETQYF. Full variable domain (outside the CDR3, taken from reference TRBV5-1 and TRBJ2-5): KAGVTQTPRYLIKTRGQQVTLSCSPISGHRSVSWYQQTPGQGLQFLFEYFSETQRNKGNFPGRFSGRQFSNSRSEMNVSTLELGDSALYLCASSLEVAGVETQYFGPGTRLLVL.

The V call is TRBV5-1, the J call TRBJ2-2; D unresolved. This CDR3 spans 14 amino acids. The germline V gene has CDR1 SGHRS and CDR2 YFSETQ. Deletions cut 0 bases from V and 6 bases from J, with 9 bases between. The CDR3 loop is CASSLGLSPGELFF. The CDR3 DNA is TGCGCCAGCAGCTTGGGTCTCTCCCCCGGGGAGCTGTTTTTT.

This clone was detected once. The V and J genes are TRBV19 and TRBJ1-2, with unresolved D. The V gene's germline CDR1 is LNHDA and CDR2 SQIVND (reference sequence). V was pared by 3 bases and J by 6 bases, with 8 bases between. CDR3 length: 12 residues. The CDR3 loop reads CASSMGPDGYTF. DNA for the CDR3: TGTGCCAGTAGTATGGGCCCTGATGGCTACACCTTC.

The genes are TRBV5-1 and TRBJ2-1, with TRBD2 matching 8 bases. From germline, CDR1 is SGHRS and CDR2 YFSETQ. The V gene end was trimmed by 4 bases and the J gene end by 7 bases; junction bases not matched to a gene: 7. This CDR3 spans 14 amino acids. CDR3: CASSPGLGENEQFF. The CDR3 DNA sequence: TGCGCCAGCAGCCCGGGACTAGGGGAGAATGAGCAGTTCTTC.

This chain connects TRBV15 to TRBJ2-3; 8 nucleotides align to TRBD1. With 1 base clipped from V and 5 bases from J, the junction kept 5 bases outside the gene matches. This CDR3 has 15 amino acids. Germline V lookup: CDR1 LNHNV, CDR2 YYDKDF (reference sequence). CDR3 DNA sequence: TGTGCCACCAGCAGAGGCGGGACAGGAGGAGATACGCAGTATTTT. This codes for CATSRGGTGGDTQYF. Full variable domain (remainder filled in from reference TRBV15 and TRBJ2-3): DAMVIQNPRYQVTQFGKPVTLSCSQTLNHNVMYWYQQKSSQAPKLLFHYYDKDFNNEADTPDNFQSRRPNTSFCFLDIRSPGLGDTAMYLCATSRGGTGGDTQYFGPGTRLTVL.

This chain joins TRBV6-5 and TRBJ1-1, with D perhaps TRBD1 (6 bases). This CDR3 is built from 13 residues. The germline gives CDR1 MNHEY, CDR2 SVGAGI. Trimming took 7 bases from V and 5 from J, leaving 14 bases between them. The chain's CDR3 is CASTSDRRTEAFF. The CDR3 coding sequence is TGTGCCAGCACCAGTGACAGGAGAACTGAAGCTTTCTTT.

V and J are TRBV5-4 and TRBJ1-2; TRBD1 is a possible D gene (6 bases). With 4 bases removed from V and 1 base from J, the gap between germline ends came to 14 bases. Germline-derived CDR1 and CDR2 are SGHNT and YYREEE (reference sequence). The CDR3 totals 15 residues. This CDR3 reads CASSGGVQGNYGYTF. CDR3 in DNA: TGTGCCAGCAGCGGGGGCGTACAGGGTAACTATGGCTACACCTTC.

CDR3 nucleotide sequence: TGTGCCAGCAGTGAACCGGGACTAGCGGGGTCAGAGACCCAGTACTTC. Its translation: CASSEPGLAGSETQYF. The V gene is TRBV6-1, the J gene TRBJ2-5; 13 bases map to TRBD2. The V gene's germline CDR1 is MNHNS and CDR2 SASEGT. The CDR3 spans 16 residues. The V and J ends lost 2 bases and 4 bases, in that order; junction bases with no gene match: 4.

This sequence joins TRBV4-1 and TRBJ1-1; D is possibly TRBD1 (5 bases). V was pared by 4 bases and J by 2 bases, with 14 bases between. CDR1 is MGHRA, CDR2 YSYEKL, per germline. There are 15 residues in the CDR3. This chain's CDR3 is CASSLWDGGNTEAFF. For the CDR3, the DNA is TGCGCCAGCAGCCTTTGGGACGGAGGAAACACTGAAGCTTTCTTT.

CDR3 DNA sequence: TGTGCCAGCTCACCGGACGGCTCCTACGAGCAGTACTTC. It specifies CASSPDGSYEQYF. The rearrangement uses TRBV18 and TRBJ2-7; D is ambiguous. This CDR3 has 13 amino acids. V gave up 3 bases and J gave up 0 bases, with 6 bases separating them. Germline V gives CDR1 KGHSH, CDR2 LQKENI.

The V and J genes are TRBV28 and TRBJ2-2; 8 bases match TRBD1. Germline-derived CDR1 and CDR2 are MDHEN and SYDVKM. V was pared by 3 bases and J by 2 bases, with 5 bases of the junction left unmatched. The CDR3 has 16 amino acids. The chain's CDR3 is CASSFVGQGNTGELFF. The CDR3 nucleotides are TGTGCCAGCAGTTTCGTCGGACAGGGTAACACCGGGGAGCTGTTTTTT.

The table lists this clone with a count of one. Other DNA sequences in the sample encode the same CDR3. This rearrangement joins TRBV5-1 to TRBJ2-1; maybe TRBD2 (6 bases). In germline, CDR1 is SGHRS, CDR2 YFSETQ. Trimming shortened V by 0 bases and J by 10 bases, and 8 bases separated the two germline ends. The CDR3 spans 12 residues. CDR3 sequence (DNA): TGCGCCAGCAGCTTGGTAGGAGGGGAGCAGTTCTTC. Protein product: CASSLVGGEQFF.

This clone appeared once. The chain uses TRBV2 and TRBJ1-1; no clear D gene. CDR1 and CDR2 from the germline V gene are SNHLY and FYNNEI. V lost 3 bases and J 7 bases, leaving 15 bases between the germline ends. The CDR3 sequence is 14 residues long. CDR3 bases: TGTGCCAGCAGTGAGTACGGCCGACTGAGTGAAGCTTTCTTT. This translates into CASSEYGRLSEAFF.

The J gene is TRBJ2-7, the V gene TRBV6-5; D remains unclear. This CDR3 comprises 11 residues. Germline V lookup: CDR1 MNHEY, CDR2 SVGAGI. V shed 6 bases and J shed 6 bases, with 9 bases lying between them. CDR3 sequence: CASRWEGEQYF. The CDR3 nucleotides read TGTGCCAGCAGATGGGAAGGCGAGCAGTACTTC.

V usage is TRBV24-1 and J usage is TRBJ1-5, with 7 bases identical to TRBD1. The germline V gene encodes CDR1 KGHDR and CDR2 SFDVKD. This CDR3 spans 15 amino acids. Unmatched junction bases numbered 4, after V lost 4 bases and J lost 2 bases. The CDR3 sequence is CATSERTGGNQPQHF. The CDR3 bases are TGTGCCACCAGTGAAAGGACAGGAGGCAATCAGCCCCAGCATTTT.

This clone was counted a single time. The rearrangement uses TRBV7-9 and TRBJ1-5; 7 nucleotides line up with TRBD1. The V segment lost 3 bases and the J segment 7 bases; nucleotides outside the gene matches: 15. Germline V gene lookup returns CDR1 SEHNR and CDR2 FQNEAQ (reference sequence). The CDR3 sequence is 17 residues long. CDR3 amino acids: CASSLGAGGGRGQPQHF. DNA for the CDR3: TGTGCCAGCAGCTTGGGGGCCGGAGGGGGCCGGGGGCAGCCCCAGCATTTT. Using reference TRBV7-9 and TRBJ1-5 for the parts outside the CDR3, the full variable domain is DTGVSQNPRHKITKRGQNVTFRCDPISEHNRLYWYRQTLGQGPEFLTYFQNEAQLEKSRLLSDRFSAERPKGSFSTLEIQRTEQGDSAMYLCASSLGAGGGRGQPQHFGDGTRLSIL.

The chain is built from TRBV14 and TRBJ2-1; D might be TRBD1 or TRBD2, each matching 6 bases. Germline CDR1 reads SGHDN; CDR2 reads FVKESK. This CDR3 has 20 amino acids. V gave up 4 bases and J gave up 0 bases, with 25 bases separating them. CDR3 in DNA: TGTGCCAGCAGCCTCGGAGGGGACACAGTACTATGGAGCTCCTACAATGAGCAGTTCTTC. This gives the protein CASSLGGDTVLWSSYNEQFF.

In its sample, this clone was seen once. V and J are TRBV19 and TRBJ2-1; 10 bases are a match to TRBD2. V shed 6 bases and J 5 bases; nucleotides not matched to a gene: 7. Germline V CDR1 and CDR2: LNHDA, SQIVND (reference sequence). The CDR3 length is 15 residues. This CDR3 is CASRNSGGLNNEQFF. The CDR3 bases are TGTGCCAGTAGAAATAGCGGGGGGCTTAACAATGAGCAGTTCTTC.

The CDR3 loop is CATSPPKDTGELFF. CDR3 nucleotides: TGTGCCACCAGTCCCCCCAAGGACACCGGGGAGCTGTTTTTT. The chain employs TRBV24-1 and TRBJ2-2; unclear D gene. Trimming removed 6 bases at V and 3 bases at J, with 10 bases between. Looked up from germline, CDR1 is KGHDR and CDR2 is SFDVKD. This CDR3 is built from 14 residues.

In its sample, this clone was seen once. The V gene is TRBV9, the J gene TRBJ1-4; perhaps TRBD1 as D (6 bases). CDR3 length equals 15 residues. The V and J ends lost 3 bases and 0 bases respectively, with 9 bases between them. Germline values: CDR1 SGDLS, CDR2 YYNGEE. CDR3 sequence: CASSAGHTTNEKLFF. The DNA of the CDR3 is TGTGCCAGCAGCGCGGGACACACAACTAATGAAAAACTGTTTTTT.

This chain joins TRBV5-5 and TRBJ2-7, with no clear D. Germline loops: CDR1 SGHKS, CDR2 YYEKEE (reference sequence). Between the trimmed V and J ends, which lost 5 bases and 0 bases, there was a span of 15 bases. The CDR3 runs 15 residues. The CDR3 coding sequence is TGTGCCAGCAGGTTAGCAGGTGCACTCTCCTACGAGCAGTACTTC. Protein product: CASRLAGALSYEQYF.

With regard to this clone: The same CDR3 arises from other DNA sequences in this sample as well. This chain links TRBV7-9 with TRBJ2-2; no clear D gene. Germline lookup yields CDR1 SEHNR and CDR2 FQNEAQ (reference sequence). CDR3 size: 15 residues. The V end was cut by 3 bases, the J end by 2 bases, with 10 bases between. The CDR3 nucleotides read TGTGCCAGCAGCTTCGGAACAGCAAACACCGGGGAGCTGTTTTTT. It translates to CASSFGTANTGELFF.

This chain links TRBV2 with TRBJ1-1, with D unresolved. Germline V gives CDR1 SNHLY, CDR2 FYNNEI. The V gene lost 3 bases and the J gene lost 1 base, with 12 bases spanning the gap. This CDR3 has 15 residues. CDR3 amino acids: CASSEFQVTNTEAFF. The CDR3 bases are TGTGCCAGCAGTGAGTTCCAGGTTACGAACACTGAAGCTTTCTTT.